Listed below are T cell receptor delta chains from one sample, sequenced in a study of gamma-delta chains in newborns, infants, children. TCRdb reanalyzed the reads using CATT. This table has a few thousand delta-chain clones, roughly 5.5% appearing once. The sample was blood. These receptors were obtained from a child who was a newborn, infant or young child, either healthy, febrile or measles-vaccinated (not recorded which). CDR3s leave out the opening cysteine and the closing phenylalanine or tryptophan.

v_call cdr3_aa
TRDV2 ACDTLTPRDLGDLWPDKLI
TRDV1 ALGAFPRPRYWGIRTDKLI
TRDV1 ALPKSREPLTPLLILLGAITDKLI
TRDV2 ACDPLLGDMPWDTRQMF
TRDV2 ACDLLRSVLGNTDKPI
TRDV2 ACDTVRGIRADATDKLI
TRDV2 ACDPIPSSGSRDTLEGYDKLI
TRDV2 ACDTVSYPTDKLI
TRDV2 ACDTVWGSSWDTRQMF
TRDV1 ALGEPRGGSTAQLF
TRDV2 ACDTLVGGDTDKLI
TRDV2 ACDTVRSRYTDKLI